These 24 T cell receptor beta chains share one sample of origin, sequenced in a study of cytomegalovirus exposure and HLA in healthy donors. A multiplex PCR was run with 60 Vbeta primers and 13 Jbeta primers. Measured with immunoSEQ multiplex PCR; TCRdb has only the in-frame clones, and not every one. Among hundreds of thousands of clones listed, about 75% were seen once. Material for sequencing was PBMCs. The receptors shown here come from a female donor in good health and CMV-seronegative.

This chain uses TRBV21-1 with TRBJ2-4; the D call of TRBD2 is as the table states it, not checked on the DNA. TRBV21-1 is a pseudogene locus. CDR3 length: 17 amino acids. CDR3 DNA sequence: TGTGCCAGCAGCAAAGGAGGAGGAGGTCTAGCCAAAAACATTCAGTACTTC. It yields the protein CASSKGGGGLAKNIQYF.

The chain combines TRBV19 with TRBJ1-5; 9 bases are a match to TRBD1. V lost 10 bases, J lost 0 bases, and 7 bases stayed unmatched. CDR1 is LNHDA, CDR2 SQIVND, per germline (reference sequence). This CDR3 is built from 15 residues. The CDR3: CATRDRVISNQPQHF. For the CDR3, the DNA is TGTGCCACCCGGGACAGGGTAATTAGCAATCAGCCCCAGCATTTT. Looking up the rest from reference TRBV19 and TRBJ1-5 gives the full variable domain: DGGITQSPKYLFRKEGQNVTLSCEQNLNHDAMYWYRQDPGQGLRLIYYSQIVNDFQKGDIAEGYSVSREKKESFPLTVTSAQKNPTAFYLCATRDRVISNQPQHFGDGTRLSIL.

V and J are TRBV5-1 and TRBJ2-5; D is possibly TRBD1 (6 bases). V lost 4 bases and J 2 bases, leaving 15 bases between the germline ends. CDR1 is SGHRS and CDR2 is YFSETQ in the germline V gene. The CDR3 has 15 amino acids. CDR3 DNA sequence: TGCGCCAGCAGCCCAGTCCAGGGGAATCAAGAGACCCAGTACTTC. It codes for CASSPVQGNQETQYF.

Concerning this clone itself: The junction departs from the called germline gene at one end, perhaps through a read error. The J gene is TRBJ2-6, the V gene TRBV7-7; no clear D gene. This CDR3 contains 17 residues. The germline V gene encodes CDR1 SSHAT and CDR2 FNYEAQ (reference sequence). Here the CDR3 DNA reads TGTGCTAGCAGCCCCTTCGCCGGAGTGAGTGGGGCCAACGTCCTGACTTTC. Translation: CASSPFAGVSGANVLTF. Combining the CDR3 with reference TRBV7-7 and TRBJ2-6 gives the whole variable domain GAGVSQSPRYKVTKRGQDVTLRCDPISSHATLYWYQQALGQGPEFLTYFNYEAQPDKSGLPSDRFSAERPEGSISTLTIQRTEQRDSAMYRCASSPFAGVSGANVLTFGAGSRLTVL.

The chain is built from TRBV6-6 and TRBJ1-6, with a weak D call TRBD1 (6 bases). The germline V gene has CDR1 MNHNY and CDR2 SVGAGI (reference sequence). V lost 5 bases, J lost 0 bases, and 11 bases lay in between. This CDR3 is 16 amino acids long. CDR3 nucleotide sequence: TGTGCCAGCAGTCACCACAGGGACTCCTATAATTCACCCCTCCACTTT. It specifies CASSHHRDSYNSPLHF.

This clone was recorded once. The chain employs TRBV6-1 and TRBJ1-2, with a weak D call TRBD1 (5 bases). The germline V gene encodes CDR1 MNHNS and CDR2 SASEGT. The CDR3 contains 13 residues. The ends were cut back, 5 bases at V and 2 bases at J, with 9 bases in the middle. In nucleotides, the CDR3 is TGTGCCAGCAGTCCAGACAGAAACTATGGCTACACCTTC. Amino acids: CASSPDRNYGYTF.

This clone was counted a single time. V is TRBV27 and J is TRBJ1-5; 7 bases agree with TRBD1. Germline loops: CDR1 MNHEY, CDR2 SMNVEV (reference sequence). V lost 10 bases, J lost 4 bases, and 4 bases stayed unmatched. The CDR3 runs 12 residues. CDR3 bases: TGTGCCACCAGGGGGGGTAATCAGCCCCAGCATTTT. This translates into CATRGGNQPQHF.

This sequence joins TRBV30 and TRBJ2-7; 8 bases agree with TRBD2. V lost 0 bases and J lost 6; bases outside the gene matches: 13. The CDR3 contains 16 residues. Germline values: CDR1 GTSNPN, CDR2 SVGIG (reference sequence). CDR3 region: CAWSVLVAGLGFEQYF. CDR3 bases: TGTGCCTGGAGTGTGCTCGTTGCGGGACTAGGATTCGAGCAGTACTTC.

This clone has just a few counts. The rearrangement uses TRBV5-1 and TRBJ1-6; TRBD1 aligns across 11 bases. Per the germline V gene, CDR1 is SGHRS and CDR2 is YFSETQ. CDR3 size: 15 residues. Trimming at V came to 3 bases and at J to 6 bases, leaving 2 bases not matched to a gene. The DNA of the CDR3 is TGCGCCAGCAGCTCGGACAGGGGGCCTAATTCACCCCTCCACTTT. Protein: CASSSDRGPNSPLHF.

V is TRBV5-1 and J is TRBJ2-1; 7 bases agree with TRBD1. J was trimmed by 6 bases and V by 1 base; bases with no gene match: 10. CDR3 length: 16 residues. Germline CDR1 is SGHRS and CDR2 is YFSETQ. In DNA, the CDR3 is TGCGCCAGCAGCTTGTGGGGGACAGAGTACCCCAATGAGCAGTTCTTC. It specifies CASSLWGTEYPNEQFF.

V gene TRBV19 combines with J gene TRBJ2-2, with 8 bases fitting TRBD1. Looked up from germline, CDR1 is LNHDA and CDR2 is SQIVND (reference sequence). The length of the CDR3 is 13 residues. The ends lost 5 bases at V and 6 bases at J; junction bases unmatched: 2. The CDR3 DNA reads TGTGCCAGTAGTGACAGGGGTGCCGGGGAGCTGTTTTTT. Protein: CASSDRGAGELFF.

This clone was counted only a few times. This sequence joins TRBV6-5 and TRBJ2-3; 7 nucleotides line up with TRBD1. Per germline, CDR1 MNHEY and CDR2 SVGAGI. The J segment lost 0 bases and the V segment lost 5 bases, leaving 5 bases of the junction unmatched. The CDR3 is made up of 15 amino acids. The CDR3 nucleotides read TGTGCCAGCAGTCGCTTGGGACAGAGCACAGATACGCAGTATTTT. This sequence encodes CASSRLGQSTDTQYF.

This clone was observed a handful of times. The chain carries TRBV4-1 and TRBJ2-3; 8 nucleotides line up with TRBD2. The germline V gene has CDR1 MGHRA and CDR2 YSYEKL. Trimming took 1 base from V and 1 from J; bases not matched to a gene: 1. CDR3 length: 15 residues. The CDR3 DNA is TGCGCCAGCAGCCAAGCACTAGCGGGCACAGATACGCAGTATTTT. Translating gives CASSQALAGTDTQYF.

The V gene is TRBV6-6, the J gene TRBJ2-7; 9 bases align to TRBD1. The CDR3 spans 14 residues. Germline lookup yields CDR1 MNHNY and CDR2 SVGAGI (reference sequence). V trimming: 6 bases; J trimming: 3 bases; junction bases outside the gene matches: 6. CDR3 in DNA: TGTGCCAGCAGGGGACAGGGAGAGGGCTACGAGCAGTACTTC. Translation gives CASRGQGEGYEQYF.

Only one count was recorded for this clone. CDR3 DNA sequence: TGTGCCAGCAGCCAAGATCTTTTTAGCACCTACGAGCAGTACTTC. It yields the protein CASSQDLFSTYEQYF. The gene calls are TRBV4-2 and TRBJ2-7; no firm D call. Per the germline V gene, CDR1 is LGHNA and CDR2 is YNFKEQ. Between the trimmed V and J ends, which lost 0 bases and 2 bases, there was a span of 11 bases. CDR3 length equals 15 residues.

This clone was detected a few times. The genes are TRBV11-2 and TRBJ2-7, with no clear D. V gave up 1 base and J gave up 7 bases, with 11 bases separating them. The CDR3 length is 13 residues. Per the germline V gene, CDR1 is SGHAT and CDR2 is FQNNGV. The CDR3 is CASSLGVSTEQYF. The CDR3 DNA follows: TGTGCCAGCAGCTTAGGGGTGTCGACAGAGCAGTACTTC.

The chain is built from TRBV5-5 and TRBJ1-6, with 7 bases matching TRBD1. Germline trimming cut 5 bases from V and 0 bases from J; bases unmatched to any gene: 2. Germline V gene lookup returns CDR1 SGHKS and CDR2 YYEKEE (reference sequence). The CDR3 sequence is 15 residues long. The chain's CDR3 is CASRDRSSYNSPLHF. In DNA, the CDR3 is TGTGCCAGCAGGGACAGGAGCTCCTATAATTCACCCCTCCACTTT.

This clone was counted only a few times. The V call is TRBV5-4, the J call TRBJ2-1, with 7 nucleotides matching TRBD2. Looked up from germline, CDR1 is SGHNT and CDR2 is YYREEE (reference sequence). The J segment lost 1 base and the V segment lost 2 bases, leaving 3 bases of the junction unmatched. There are 15 residues in the CDR3. The CDR3 DNA reads as TGTGCCAGCAGCTTCCTAGCGGCTTCCTACAATGAGCAGTTCTTC. Translation gives CASSFLAASYNEQFF.

This clone turned up a few times. The chain is built from TRBV7-9 and TRBJ1-1, with a tentative D call TRBD1 (5 bases). V gave up 8 bases and J gave up 11 bases, with 12 bases separating them. The CDR3 extends over 10 amino acids. Germline CDR1 and CDR2: SEHNR and FQNEAQ (reference sequence). The CDR3 reads CASGHSIAFF. The CDR3 nucleotides are TGTGCCAGCGGACATAGTATCGCTTTCTTT.

CDR3 nucleotides: TGTGCCAGTAGTGGGGCCACGGGGGTTAACACCGGGGAGCTGTTTTTT. Amino acids: CASSGATGVNTGELFF. V gene TRBV19 combines with J gene TRBJ2-2; D perhaps matches TRBD2 (6 bases). Deletions cut 5 bases from V and 2 bases from J, with 15 bases between. This CDR3 is 16 amino acids long. Per the germline V gene, CDR1 is LNHDA and CDR2 is SQIVND (reference sequence).

This chain links TRBV30 with TRBJ2-5; D not resolved. Trimming stripped 3 bases from V and 3 bases from J, with 2 bases between. Looked up from germline, CDR1 is GTSNPN and CDR2 is SVGIG (reference sequence). This CDR3 region has 10 residues. CDR3 DNA: TGTGCCTGGAGCAAAGAGACCCAGTACTTC. Translation: CAWSKETQYF.

This clone showed up just a few times. The chain links TRBV6-5 to TRBJ2-7; 9 nucleotides line up with TRBD1. V trimming: 6 bases; J trimming: 7 bases; junction bases outside the gene matches: 13. Looked up from germline, CDR1 is MNHEY and CDR2 is SVGAGI. CDR3 length: 15 amino acids. CDR3 nucleotide sequence: TGTGCCAGCAGCCCGACAGGGGGGTATGTCAGGGAGCAGTACTTC. Amino acid sequence: CASSPTGGYVREQYF.

The chain uses TRBV5-6 and TRBJ2-7, with 9 nucleotides matching TRBD2. The ends lost 0 bases at V and 3 bases at J; junction bases unmatched: 4. CDR1 is SGHDT, CDR2 YYEEEE, per germline. CDR3 length: 15 amino acids. The CDR3 coding sequence is TGTGCCAGCAGCTTGGCCCTAGCGGGAAACTACGAGCAGTACTTC. Translating it yields CASSLALAGNYEQYF.

The J gene is TRBJ2-3, the V gene TRBV5-1, with D possibly matching TRBD2 (6 bases). V was pared by 0 bases and J by 7 bases, with 15 bases between. The CDR3 is 15 residues long. Germline V gene lookup returns CDR1 SGHRS and CDR2 YFSETQ. CDR3 DNA sequence: TGCGCCAGCAGCTTGGGTGGCCAGGGACTCAATACGCAGTATTTT. This gives the protein CASSLGGQGLNTQYF.